The 11 T cell receptor beta chains reported below all come from one sample, sequenced in a study of T cell responses to AZD1222 COVID-19 vaccine. Profiled with immunoSEQ multiplex PCR; TCRdb holds only in-frame clones, not every one. Among 150,000 to 200,000 clones listed, 75% to 90% were seen once. This specimen was peripheral blood, taken on day 0 of MenACWY control vaccination. These receptors all come from an adult in good health.

This sequence joins TRBV9 and TRBJ2-1; TRBD1 agrees at 7 bases. Trimming took 4 bases from V and 4 from J; bases not matched to a gene: 11. This CDR3 is 16 amino acids long. The germline CDR1 and CDR2 sequences are SGDLS and YYNGEE. The CDR3 bases are TGTGCCAGCAGCCCGCAGCCCGGGACAGTATACAATGAGCAGTTCTTC. Translation: CASSPQPGTVYNEQFF.

V is TRBV10-3 and J is TRBJ1-5; no definite D call. Trimming shortened V by 7 bases and J by 0 bases, and 10 bases separated the two germline ends. This CDR3 region has 14 residues. Germline V gene lookup returns CDR1 ENHRY and CDR2 SYGVKD. Here the CDR3 reads CAIKASLSNQPQHF. The CDR3 DNA sequence: TGTGCCATCAAGGCCTCACTTAGCAATCAGCCCCAGCATTTT.

The DNA for the CDR3 is TGTGCCAGCAGCTTAGGGTTAGCGGGAGAGGAGACCCAGTACTTC. Translated: CASSLGLAGEETQYF. V usage is TRBV7-6 and J usage is TRBJ2-5; 9 bases are a match to TRBD2. There are 15 residues in the CDR3. Germline-derived CDR1 and CDR2 are SGHVS and FNYEAQ. V lost 1 base and J lost 5; bases outside the gene matches: 5.

The chain is built from TRBV29-1 and TRBJ2-7; TRBD2 agrees at 8 bases. CDR3 length equals 14 residues. V gave up 6 bases and J gave up 2 bases; unmatched junction bases: 9. CDR1 and CDR2 (germline): SQVTM, ANQGSEA. CDR3 loop: CSVRWAGGAYEQYF. The CDR3 DNA reads TGCAGCGTCCGCTGGGCGGGGGGTGCCTACGAGCAGTACTTC.

This chain links TRBV6-1 with TRBJ1-5; TRBD1 agrees at 7 bases. The germline CDR1 and CDR2 sequences are MNHNS and SASEGT. V shed 0 bases and J 7 bases; nucleotides not matched to a gene: 3. This CDR3 has 14 amino acids. Here the CDR3 reads CASSEANRGQPQHF. CDR3 nucleotides: TGTGCCAGCAGTGAAGCCAACAGGGGCCAGCCCCAGCATTTT.

V and J are TRBV28 and TRBJ1-2; TRBD1 matches at 9 bases. This CDR3 spans 15 amino acids. Germline trimming cut 8 bases from V and 6 bases from J; bases unmatched to any gene: 13. Germline V lookup: CDR1 MDHEN, CDR2 SYDVKM. This CDR3 reads CASGSTGQGLHGYTF. DNA for the CDR3: TGTGCCAGCGGAAGTACGGGACAGGGCTTACATGGCTACACCTTC.

This chain links TRBV18 with TRBJ1-1; D is uncertain. Deletions cut 3 bases from V and 7 bases from J, with 15 bases between. The CDR3 sequence is 14 residues long. Per germline, CDR1 KGHSH and CDR2 LQKENI. CDR3 coding DNA: TGTGCCAGCTCACCGGGAAGGGTATCCAGTGAAGCTTTCTTT. It codes for CASSPGRVSSEAFF.

Only one count was recorded for this clone. The chain is built from TRBV18 and TRBJ2-7; D not resolved. V shed 5 bases and J shed 6 bases, with 17 bases lying between them. The CDR3 length is 14 residues. Germline V gives CDR1 KGHSH, CDR2 LQKENI. The CDR3 DNA is TGTGCCAGCTCAGGTGGAATCTTACCGATCGAGCAGTACTTC. It specifies CASSGGILPIEQYF.

The chain recombines TRBV21-1 with TRBJ2-7; the table gives TRBD1 as D, unverified against the DNA. TRBV21-1 is reported as a pseudogene. This CDR3 spans 15 amino acids. The DNA for the CDR3 is TGTGCCAGCATCCACCGACAGGTGTCGGCCTACGAGCAGTACTTC. It codes for CASIHRQVSAYEQYF.

The gene calls are TRBV12-3 or TRBV12-4 and TRBJ1-4, with D possibly TRBD1 on 5 matching bases. Trimming shortened V by 3 bases and J by 10 bases, and 6 bases separated the two germline ends. This CDR3 region has 11 residues. Here the CDR3 DNA reads TGTGCCAGCAGTTTCGGGGGAAAACTGTTTTTT. Its translation is CASSFGGKLFF.

This clone was recorded only once. The gene calls are TRBV28 and TRBJ2-2; 12 bases are shared with TRBD2. Losses at the gene ends were 3 bases for V and 3 bases for J; bases not matched to a gene: 11. This CDR3 comprises 19 residues. CDR1 is MDHEN and CDR2 is SYDVKM in the germline V gene. The CDR3 loop is CASSFNSVTSGSYTGELFF. The CDR3 DNA is TGTGCCAGCAGTTTTAACAGTGTGACTAGCGGGAGTTACACCGGGGAGCTGTTTTTT.